One TCR beta chain is described in this entry. The antigen is undetermined. This sample is drawn from a study of cytomegalovirus exposure and HLA in healthy donors. Findings and limits, study-wide: It has been reported that TCR beta sequences accurately predicted the HLA-A and HLA-B alleles of most subjects. Cytomegalovirus status was reportedly diagnosed by the classifier with high sensitivity and specificity.

The PCR employed 60 Vbeta primers together with 13 Jbeta primers. Clones were read by immunoSEQ multiplex PCR, and TCRdb kept only the in-frame ones, dropping some. The sample records around 120,000 clones, over 65% being singletons. This CDR3 region has 14 residues. Germline lookup yields CDR1 SGHTA and CDR2 FQGTGA. V lost 2 bases and J lost 3; bases outside the gene matches: 4. The sequence was collected from a female donor in good health and CMV-seropositive. The chain uses TRBV7-3 and TRBJ2-7; 7 nucleotides match TRBD2. Sequencing used PBMCs. The CDR3 spells CASSLGTTGYEQYF. DNA for the CDR3: TGTGCCAGCAGCTTAGGGACTACCGGCTACGAGCAGTACTTC.